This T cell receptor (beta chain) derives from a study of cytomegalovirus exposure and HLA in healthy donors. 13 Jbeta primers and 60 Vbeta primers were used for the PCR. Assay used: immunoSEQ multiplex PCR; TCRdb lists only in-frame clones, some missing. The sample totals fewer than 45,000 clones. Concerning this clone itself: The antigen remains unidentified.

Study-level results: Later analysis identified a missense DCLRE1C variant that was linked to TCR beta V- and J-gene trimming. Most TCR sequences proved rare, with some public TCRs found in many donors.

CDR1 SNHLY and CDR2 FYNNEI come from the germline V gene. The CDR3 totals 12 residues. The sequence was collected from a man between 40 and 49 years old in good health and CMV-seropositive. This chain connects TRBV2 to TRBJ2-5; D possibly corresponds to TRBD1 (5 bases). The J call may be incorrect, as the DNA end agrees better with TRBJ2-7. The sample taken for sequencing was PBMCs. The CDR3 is CASRQDTYEQYF. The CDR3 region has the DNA TGTGCCAGCAGACAGGATACCTACGAGCAGTACTTC.